The sequence of this TCR beta chain was determined in a study of blood T cell repertoires in COVID-19. The CDR3 sequence is 16 residues long. The V gene's germline CDR1 is SGHNT and CDR2 YYREEE (reference sequence). V shed 3 bases, J shed 1 base, and the junction held 6 bases outside the gene matches. The table came from immunoSEQ multiplex PCR; TCRdb's copy has only in-frame clones and leaves some out. In the table there are about 100,000 clones, approximately 80% of which are singletons. Sequenced sample: peripheral blood. This clonotype was sampled from a man between 65 and 80 years old with active or convalescent COVID-19. The J gene is TRBJ2-3, the V gene TRBV5-4, with 9 bases that match TRBD2. The CDR3 coding sequence is TGTGCCAGCAGCTCAGGACTAGCGTTAGGCACAGATACGCAGTATTTT. It translates to CASSSGLALGTDTQYF.